This T cell receptor beta chain was sequenced for a study of lymphopenia after photon versus proton radiotherapy (dated by TCRdb to between 2018 and 2021). The study in broad terms: Photon and proton radiation therapy were compared by the study for their immunological effects in patients with gastrointestinal tumors who developed high-grade lymphopenia. A cohort of under 25 patients with gastrointestinal tumors who received either photon or proton therapy and subsequently developed lymphopenia was included. The goal of the study was to characterize the differences between the two radiation modalities in how they affect the immune system. Overall results and qualifications from the work: After the lymphocyte count nadir, photon-treated repertoires showed oligoclonal expansion, especially of CD8+ Temra cells, which drove the drop in diversity. Among patients across the cohort who died, overall survival time showed an inverse correlation with a larger post-nadir drop in TCR diversity. The authors looked at the survival association only in patients who died, and they framed better survival with proton therapy as a possibility rather than a demonstrated result. Relative stability during treatment was observed in proton-treated patients, whereas loss of naive T cells and TCR diversity and gain of effector/memory populations were observed in photon-treated patients.

Libraries were made using the immunoSEQ multiplex PCR assay. Alongside multiparametric flow cytometry, deep sequencing of rearranged TCR beta loci was used to profile the T cell repertoires. Entries here come from immuneACCESS through TCRdb and include only in-frame sequences with V and J called. Some clones fail to appear in such tables; in the studies checked, an unresolved V gene covers under half of the shortfall, and the cause of the remainder is unknown. This sample is represented by some 30,000 clones; approximately 89% of them were singletons. The leading ten clones occupy about 6.3% of the sample. The CDR3 holds 13 amino acids from the cysteine to the phenylalanine. Just CDR3 DNA is preserved here, 39 bases in frame from base 1. V is pared back by 2 bases and J by 1 base, with 6 bases lying between the germline termini. Reading the germline V gene gives CDR1 KGHSH and CDR2 LQKENI. Concerning this clone: No antigen is known for it. Per-base qualities were not stored, and no clone one base away is much larger.

The sequence derives from a woman in her 70s with pancreatic cancer. Some clones in this sample may be carry-over from other donors' samples. Here the chain combines TRBV18 and TRBJ2-7, with an unclear D gene assignment. Specimen: peripheral blood, collected from a patient treated with proton-based radiotherapy. The base sequence is TGTGCCAGCTCACCAGCGCAATCCTACGAGCAGTACTTC. Its amino acids are CASSPAQSYEQYF.